The 28 T cell receptor beta chains listed next were all sequenced from one sample in a study of blood T cell repertoires in COVID-19. Only in-frame clones appear in the TCRdb table, and some are missing; sequencing was by immunoSEQ multiplex PCR. The sample has approximately 240,000 clones; approximately 90% are singletons. The material sequenced was PBMCs or T cells enriched from blood (not recorded which). These receptor sequences come from a woman younger than 35 in a cohort exposed to, infected with or recovered from COVID-19 (not recorded which).

This chain links TRBV15 with TRBJ1-5, with D maybe TRBD1 (5 bases). This CDR3 has 16 amino acids. V shed 0 bases and J shed 7 bases, with 16 bases lying between them. Germline CDR1 and CDR2: LNHNV and YYDKDF (reference sequence). CDR3 amino acids: CATSRDAWQGGQPQHF. CDR3 bases: TGTGCCACCAGCAGAGATGCATGGCAGGGTGGCCAGCCCCAGCATTTT.

This clone was counted between two and nine times. The chain has TRBV7-9 and TRBJ2-7; D possibly corresponds to TRBD2 (6 bases). Germline-derived CDR1 and CDR2 are SEHNR and FQNEAQ (reference sequence). The V and J ends lost 3 bases and 0 bases respectively, with 9 bases between them. The CDR3 covers 14 residues. The CDR3 DNA follows: TGTGCCAGCAGCTTGATGACTAGCTCCTACGAGCAGTACTTC. Translating gives CASSLMTSSYEQYF.

The rearrangement links TRBV3-1 (or the pseudogene TRBV3-2) to TRBJ2-5; TRBD2 matches at 7 bases. The CDR3 totals 15 residues. Germline V gene data show CDR1 as LGHDT and CDR2 as YNNKEL (reference sequence). V lost 4 bases, J lost 7 bases, and 12 bases stayed unmatched. The CDR3 spells CASSRLSGIIVTQYF. The CDR3 coding sequence is TGTGCCAGCAGCCGGCTGAGCGGGATTATAGTGACCCAGTACTTC.

The gene calls are TRBV2 and TRBJ2-6; D not certain. This CDR3 contains 12 residues. In germline, CDR1 is SNHLY, CDR2 FYNNEI. V was pared by 11 bases and J by 0 bases, with 5 bases between. CDR3 DNA: TGTGCCTGCTACTCTGGGGCCAACGTCCTGACTTTC. As protein: CACYSGANVLTF.

This rearrangement joins TRBV5-5 to TRBJ2-2; TRBD2 aligns across 15 bases. V shed 2 bases, J shed 0 bases, and the junction held 5 bases outside the gene matches. Per germline, CDR1 SGHKS and CDR2 YYEKEE (reference sequence). This CDR3 has 19 residues. The CDR3, as DNA: TGTGCCAGCAGCTTAGGACTAGCGGGAGGGTTCGCGAACACCGGGGAGCTGTTTTTT. It encodes CASSLGLAGGFANTGELFF.

The genes are TRBV9 and TRBJ2-1; no clear D gene. Germline assignment: CDR1 SGDLS and CDR2 YYNGEE. The CDR3 loop spans 13 amino acids. V was shortened by 0 bases and J by 8 bases, with 9 bases between the two germline ends. The CDR3 region is CASSVEVEDEQFF. The CDR3 coding sequence is TGTGCCAGCAGCGTAGAGGTTGAGGATGAGCAGTTCTTC. The full variable domain, with the rest looked up from reference TRBV9 and TRBJ2-1, is DSGVTQTPKHLITATGQRVTLRCSPRSGDLSVYWYQQSLDQGLQFLIQYYNGEERAKGNILERFSAQQFPDLHSELNLSSLELGDSALYFCASSVEVEDEQFFGPGTRLTVL.

CDR3 amino acids: CASSDHPSPQGWNTEAFF. The CDR3 DNA reads TGTGCCAGCAGTGACCACCCCAGCCCACAGGGGTGGAACACTGAAGCTTTCTTT. This chain links TRBV6-1 with TRBJ1-1; 7 bases agree with TRBD1. The ends lost 3 bases at V and 1 base at J; junction bases unmatched: 14. The CDR3 sequence is 18 residues long. Germline loops: CDR1 MNHNS, CDR2 SASEGT.

The chain employs TRBV3-1 (or the pseudogene TRBV3-2) and TRBJ1-2, with D perhaps TRBD1 (5 bases). Trimming stripped 2 bases from V and 8 bases from J, with 18 bases between. CDR3 length equals 15 residues. The germline CDR1 and CDR2 sequences are LGHDT and YNNKEL (reference sequence). Here the CDR3 reads CASSQFAGPVGGYTF. CDR3 in DNA: TGTGCCAGCAGCCAATTCGCAGGGCCGGTGGGAGGCTACACCTTC.

This clone appeared once. The chain has TRBV19 and TRBJ1-5, with a tentative D call TRBD1 (6 bases). The CDR3 length is 15 residues. Germline-derived CDR1 and CDR2 are LNHDA and SQIVND (reference sequence). The ends were cut back, 9 bases at V and 2 bases at J, with 17 bases in the middle. CDR3 nucleotides: TGTGCCAGCAAAATCCAGGGGACCGGCAATCAGCCCCAGCATTTT. Protein: CASKIQGTGNQPQHF.

J is TRBJ2-7 and V is TRBV10-3, with TRBD2 as a possible D gene (6 bases). The CDR3 has 14 residues. Per the germline V gene, CDR1 is ENHRY and CDR2 is SYGVKD. V was trimmed by 2 bases and J by 2 bases, leaving 10 bases between them. In nucleotides, the CDR3 is TGTGCCATCAGTGAGAACGGGGAGGCCTACGAGCAGTACTTC. Protein sequence: CAISENGEAYEQYF.

The rearrangement joins TRBV2 to TRBJ1-1, with 10 bases that match TRBD1. V shed 6 bases, J shed 3 bases, and the junction held 1 base outside the gene matches. This CDR3 has 13 residues. Germline V gene lookup returns CDR1 SNHLY and CDR2 FYNNEI. The CDR3 loop reads CASRTGGDTEAFF. In nucleotides, the CDR3 is TGTGCCAGCAGGACAGGGGGCGACACTGAAGCTTTCTTT.

This clone was found once. The rearrangement uses TRBV6-6 and TRBJ1-4, with a possible D match to TRBD1 (6 bases). The CDR3 sequence is 14 residues long. With 9 bases removed from V and 8 bases from J, the gap between germline ends came to 19 bases. Germline lookup yields CDR1 MNHNY and CDR2 SVGAGI (reference sequence). The CDR3 here is CASEGTQGGEKLFF. DNA of the CDR3: TGTGCCAGTGAAGGGACACAGGGCGGGGAAAAACTGTTTTTT.

The V and J genes are TRBV7-9 and TRBJ1-1; 7 nucleotides agree with TRBD1. CDR3 length equals 14 residues. Germline loops: CDR1 SEHNR, CDR2 FQNEAQ (reference sequence). V dropped 5 bases and J dropped 2; count of bases not matched to a gene: 5. CDR3 bases: TGTGCCAGCAGCCGAGGGACAGACAACACTGAAGCTTTCTTT. It yields the protein CASSRGTDNTEAFF.

This rearrangement joins TRBV11-1 to TRBJ2-1, with no clear D. CDR3 length: 13 residues. Germline assignment: CDR1 SGHAT and CDR2 FQDESV (reference sequence). V was pared by 1 base and J by 7 bases, with 8 bases between. This CDR3 reads CASSLVRWNEQFF. CDR3 nucleotides: TGTGCCAGCAGCTTAGTTAGATGGAATGAGCAGTTCTTC.

CDR3 coding DNA: TGTGCCAGCAGGAGGCACCTTACCTGGACAGATGGCAATCAGCCCCAGCATTTT. Amino acid sequence: CASRRHLTWTDGNQPQHF. V usage is TRBV25-1 and J usage is TRBJ1-5; D is possibly TRBD1 (6 bases). Germline lookup yields CDR1 MGHDK and CDR2 SYGVNS. This CDR3 contains 18 residues. Deletions cut 6 bases from V and 2 bases from J, with 23 bases between.

The V gene is TRBV27, the J gene TRBJ1-4, with a possible D match to TRBD1 (6 bases). The ends were cut back, 4 bases at V and 0 bases at J, with 9 bases in the middle. The germline V gene has CDR1 MNHEY and CDR2 SMNVEV (reference sequence). The CDR3 runs 15 residues. This CDR3 reads CASSSTGATNEKLFF. CDR3 in DNA: TGTGCCAGCAGTTCGACAGGCGCAACTAATGAAAAACTGTTTTTT.

With regard to this clone: At one end, the junction sequence differs from germline, possibly due to a read error. J is TRBJ1-1 and V is TRBV12-5; 9 positions match TRBD1. CDR3 length equals 12 residues. Germline-derived CDR1 and CDR2 are LGHNT and FRNRAP. The CDR3 region has the DNA TGTGCTAGTGGCGGGACAGGGCCCGGTCTTGGATTT. This codes for CASGGTGPGLGF.

The chain joins TRBV11-2 to TRBJ2-3, with 8 bases matching TRBD1. V gave up 8 bases and J gave up 3 bases; unmatched junction bases: 7. CDR1 and CDR2 from the germline V gene are SGHAT and FQNNGV. The CDR3 runs to 14 residues. CDR3 in amino acids: CASRLDRGTDTQYF. CDR3 bases: TGTGCCAGCCGACTAGACAGGGGAACAGATACGCAGTATTTT.

The chain recombines TRBV3-1 (or the pseudogene TRBV3-2) with TRBJ1-6; D is ambiguous. CDR1 is LGHDT, CDR2 YNNKEL, per germline (reference sequence). Trimming cost V 0 bases and J 9 bases, with 15 bases left between them. The CDR3 sequence is 16 residues long. This chain's CDR3 is CASSQEVGGRVSPLHF. The CDR3 DNA reads as TGTGCCAGCAGCCAAGAAGTGGGAGGGCGTGTTTCACCCCTCCACTTT.

The chain uses TRBV9 and TRBJ1-2; D not certain. Germline loops: CDR1 SGDLS, CDR2 YYNGEE. V was clipped by 6 bases and J by 4 bases, with 16 bases between them. The CDR3 covers 14 residues. CDR3 protein: CASTPSEGSYGYTF. The CDR3 nucleotides are TGTGCCAGCACCCCAAGTGAAGGGAGCTATGGCTACACCTTC.

The chain joins TRBV25-1 to TRBJ2-1; D may be TRBD1 (5 bases). Germline V gene lookup returns CDR1 MGHDK and CDR2 SYGVNS. The CDR3 is 12 residues long. With 6 bases removed from V and 7 bases from J, the gap between germline ends came to 10 bases. In DNA, the CDR3 is TGTGCCAGCAGCAGGGCTGGGAATGAGCAGTTCTTC. This translates into CASSRAGNEQFF.

The rearrangement links TRBV7-3 to TRBJ2-1; 9 bases line up with TRBD1. This CDR3 is built from 16 residues. The germline gives CDR1 SGHTA, CDR2 FQGTGA. V lost 0 bases and J lost 9; bases outside the gene matches: 9. CDR3 protein: CASSLTLGQGIGEQFF. CDR3 in DNA: TGTGCCAGCAGCTTAACCCTCGGACAGGGGATTGGTGAGCAGTTCTTC.

This clone was observed a single time. This chain joins TRBV27 and TRBJ1-4, with D uncertain. Looked up from germline, CDR1 is MNHEY and CDR2 is SMNVEV (reference sequence). V was cut by 1 base and J by 4 bases, with 10 bases left in between. This CDR3 has 15 amino acids. The CDR3 nucleotides read TGTGCCAGCAGTTTATGGCCCGCCGATAATGAAAAACTGTTTTTT. Translation: CASSLWPADNEKLFF.

The chain recombines TRBV5-4 with TRBJ2-6; a possible D gene is TRBD1 (5 bases). The CDR3 sequence is 18 residues long. The V and J ends lost 1 base and 2 bases respectively, with 16 bases between them. CDR1 is SGHNT, CDR2 YYREEE, per germline (reference sequence). The CDR3 here is CASSLTTSGNPGANVLTF. As DNA, the CDR3 is TGTGCCAGCAGCTTGACAACATCAGGGAACCCTGGGGCCAACGTCCTGACTTTC.

The V and J genes are TRBV5-8 and TRBJ2-6; TRBD1 might be the D (6 bases). V gave up 1 base and J gave up 4 bases, with 9 bases separating them. The V gene's germline CDR1 is SGHTS and CDR2 YDEGEE. This CDR3 region has 15 residues. CDR3 residues: CASSLQGMGANVLTF. CDR3 coding DNA: TGTGCCAGCAGCTTGCAGGGGATGGGGGCCAACGTCCTGACTTTC.

The chain uses TRBV10-1 and TRBJ1-4; the D is unclear. The CDR3 loop spans 15 amino acids. V lost 6 bases, J lost 0 bases, and 11 bases lay in between. CDR1 and CDR2 from the germline V gene are WNHNN and SYGVQD (reference sequence). CDR3 DNA: TGCGCCAGCAGCGAAGACACCTCAACTAATGAAAAACTGTTTTTT. Translating it yields CASSEDTSTNEKLFF.

The gene calls are TRBV6-5 and TRBJ2-7, with TRBD2 matching 8 bases. V lost 4 bases and J lost 6; bases outside the gene matches: 5. Germline CDR1 MNHEY, CDR2 SVGAGI. The CDR3 contains 13 residues. The CDR3 sequence is CASSSATSAEQYF. The CDR3 DNA follows: TGTGCCAGCAGTTCGGCGACTAGCGCCGAGCAGTACTTC.

V is TRBV5-1 and J is TRBJ1-5, with D possibly being TRBD1 (6 bases). Trimming stripped 5 bases from V and 6 bases from J, with 12 bases between. Germline assignment: CDR1 SGHRS and CDR2 YFSETQ. The CDR3 sequence is 13 residues long. The DNA for the CDR3 is TGCGCCAGCAGTCAGGGGCCGAGTCAGCCCCAGCATTTT. It codes for CASSQGPSQPQHF.